This is a list of T cell receptor beta chains from one sample in a study of cytomegalovirus exposure and HLA in healthy donors. Generated by immunoSEQ multiplex PCR, the TCRdb table keeps only in-frame clones and is missing some. The repertoire has about 190,000 clones, approximately 86% of them found once; the top ten carry approximately 1.7%. The sample consisted of PBMCs. The receptors derive from a woman between 18 and 30 years old in good health and CMV-seronegative. Both conserved end residues are part of each CDR3. D genes are given only for firm matches. Clone size is given for some rows only: seen once, a few or many times, or a class if the clone is expanded.

TRBV5-4	-	-	TRBJ2-7	12	TGTGCCAGCAGTTTGGACAGATACGAGCAGTACTTC	CASSLDRYEQYF
TRBV4-2	TRBD2	-	TRBJ2-1	18	TGTGCCAGCAGCCAAGATGGACTAGCGGGGGGCCGCTACAATGAGCAGTTCTTC	CASSQDGLAGGRYNEQFF
TRBV7-9	-	-	TRBJ2-4	16	TGTGCCAGCAGCTTAGAGTCAGGGCTAGCCAAAAACATTCAGTACTTC	CASSLESGLAKNIQYF
TRBV4-3	TRBD1	-	TRBJ1-1	14	TGCGCCAGCACCCAGACAGGGCAGAACACTGAAGCTTTCTTT	CASTQTGQNTEAFF
TRBV11-2	TRBD2	-	TRBJ2-3	16	TGTGCCAGCAGCTTAACGGCTAGCGGGTTCACAGATACGCAGTATTTT	CASSLTASGFTDTQYF
TRBV6-1	-	-	TRBJ1-1	14	TGTGCCAGCAATCACCTGACAGCGAACACTGAAGCTTTCTTT	CASNHLTANTEAFF
TRBV6-5	-	-	TRBJ2-3	16	TGTGCCAGCAGTTACTCGGAGCAGAGTAGCACAGATACGCAGTATTTT	CASSYSEQSSTDTQYF
TRBV6-5	TRBD1	-	TRBJ1-1	14	TGTGCCAGCAACCGGGACAGCAGCTACACTGAAGCTTTCTTT	CASNRDSSYTEAFF
TRBV5-1	TRBD1	-	TRBJ2-7	14	TGCGCCACCTCCCGGACAGGGACTTCCTACGAGCAGTACTTC	CATSRTGTSYEQYF
TRBV5-8	-	-	TRBJ1-2	15	TGTGCCAGCAGCCCGCCCTCCCAGGAGACTAGGGGCTACACCTTC	CASSPPSQETRGYTF
TRBV30	TRBD2	-	TRBJ2-7	16	TGTGCCTGGAGTATGGCAGTAGGAGGACTAGCGGACGAGCAGTACTTC	CAWSMAVGGLADEQYF
TRBV19	-	-	TRBJ2-3	14	TGTGCCAGTAGTATCTGGGAGGGCACAGATACGCAGTATTTT	CASSIWEGTDTQYF
TRBV6-6	-	-	TRBJ1-1	13	TGTGCCAGCAACCCCCTCGGGGACACTGAAGCTTTCTTT	CASNPLGDTEAFF
TRBV7-2	-	-	TRBJ2-1	14	TGTGCCAGCACCCTAAATTCCTATCACAATGAGCAGTTCTTC	CASTLNSYHNEQFF
TRBV2	TRBD1	-	TRBJ1-6	20	TGTGCCAGCAAAGTTTATCTTGGGACAGGTGATTTCTCCTATAATTCACCCCTCCACTTT	CASKVYLGTGDFSYNSPLHF
TRBV20-1	-	-	TRBJ2-5	9	TGCAGTCCAGGGGAGACCCAGTACTTC	CSPGETQYF
TRBV5-1	-	-	TRBJ1-4	11	TGCTTTAATGAAAAACTGCAAAAACTGTTTTTT	CFNEKLQKLFF
TRBV7-9	TRBD1	few	TRBJ2-7	14	TGTGCCAGCACCCTGGGGGGACAGGGGACCATCCAGTACTTC	CASTLGGQGTIQYF
TRBV27	-	-	TRBJ2-1	13	TGTGCCAGCAGTTCCCAAGGAGGGGCCCCGCAGTTCTTC	CASSSQGGAPQFF
TRBV27	TRBD1	-	TRBJ1-5	14	TGTGCCAGCAGTTTAGCGACAGGGAATCAGCCCCAGCATTTT	CASSLATGNQPQHF
TRBV5-6	-	-	TRBJ2-2	14	TGTGCCAGCAGCGGAGGACCGCCCACCGGGGAGCTGTTTTTT	CASSGGPPTGELFF
TRBV4-1	-	-	TRBJ2-4	13	TGCGCCAGCAGCCAGATTCGAACAGACATTCAGTACTTC	CASSQIRTDIQYF
TRBV7-3	TRBD2	-	TRBJ2-3	15	TGTGCCAGCAGCTTTGGTGCGGGAGGCACAGATACGCAGTATTTT	CASSFGAGGTDTQYF
TRBV2	TRBD2	-	TRBJ2-1	15	TGTGCCAGCAGAGAGGGGCTAGCGGAGTACAATGAGCAGTTCTTC	CASREGLAEYNEQFF
TRBV2	TRBD1	few	TRBJ1-2	13	TGTGCCAGCAGCCCGGACAGGGGACATGGCTACACCTTC	CASSPDRGHGYTF
TRBV10-3	TRBD1	-	TRBJ1-2	15	TGTGCCATCAGCGACGACAGGGGGCGCTCCTATGGCTACACCTTC	CAISDDRGRSYGYTF
TRBV7-9	-	-	TRBJ2-6	17	TGTGCCAGCAGCTTACTATTGGGGGGGCCTGGGGCCAACGTCCTGACTTTC	CASSLLLGGPGANVLTF
TRBV19	TRBD2	-	TRBJ2-2	18	TGTGCCAGTAGTTTCGTGACTAGCGGGGGGACTAACACCGGGGAGCTGTTTTTT	CASSFVTSGGTNTGELFF
TRBV6-4	TRBD1	once	TRBJ1-6	16	TGTGCCAGCAGTGGGGGGGACAGTACCTATAATTCACCCCTCCACTTT	CASSGGDSTYNSPLHF
TRBV30	-	-	TRBJ2-3	14	TGTGCCTGGGGAAGCACTTCGCTAACGGGTACGCAGTATTTT	CAWGSTSLTGTQYF
TRBV18	TRBD2	-	TRBJ2-7	16	TGTGCCAGCTCACCACCTAGCGGGAGGGCCGGCTACGAGCAGTACTTC	CASSPPSGRAGYEQYF
TRBV29-1	-	-	TRBJ2-2	14	TGCAGCGTCCAGAAGCGGGTCCCTGGCGGGGAGCTGTTTTTT	CSVQKRVPGGELFF
TRBV5-1	TRBD1	-	TRBJ2-5	15	TGCGCCAGCAGCTTGGACAGGGGGTCGTGGGAGACCCAGTACTTC	CASSLDRGSWETQYF
TRBV5-4	-	-	TRBJ2-3	15	TGTGCCAGCAGCTTGGGGGCGGGCACCACAGATACGCAGTATTTT	CASSLGAGTTDTQYF
TRBV20-1	-	-	TRBJ1-2	11	TGCAGTGCTAGTATCGGGGGTAGCTACACCTTC	CSASIGGSYTF
TRBV6-1	TRBD1	-	TRBJ2-7	14	TGTGCCAGCAGGGGGACAGGGCAGGCCTACGAGCAGTACTTC	CASRGTGQAYEQYF
TRBV9	TRBD2	once	TRBJ2-3	18	TGTGCCAGCAGCGTAGGGGTGCTCGGGGGGACGGGCACAGATACGCAGTATTTT	CASSVGVLGGTGTDTQYF
TRBV4-1	-	-	TRBJ2-3	16	TGCGCCAGCAAAGACACGGGGGGCCTTAGCACAGATACGCAGTATTTT	CASKDTGGLSTDTQYF
TRBV7-9	TRBD1	-	TRBJ1-2	17	TGTGCCAGCAGCTTAGCGGGGGCCAGGGGGAATCACTATGGCTACACCTTC	CASSLAGARGNHYGYTF
TRBV6-5	-	once	TRBJ2-1	14	TGTGCCAGCAGGTACGGAGTCTCCTGGGATGAGCAGTTCTTC	CASRYGVSWDEQFF
TRBV7-6	-	-	TRBJ1-5	16	TGTGCCAGCAGCCCCATGTCCCTAGGTAGCAATCAGCCCCAGCATTTT	CASSPMSLGSNQPQHF
TRBV30	TRBD2	-	TRBJ2-3	16	TGTGCCTGGAGTGACGGGACTAGCGGGAGATGGGATACGCAGTATTTT	CAWSDGTSGRWDTQYF
TRBV4-2	TRBD2	-	TRBJ2-1	15	TGTGCCAGCAGCGCGACTAGCGGGGGGGGCAATGAGCAGTTCTTC	CASSATSGGGNEQFF
TRBV27	TRBD2	-	TRBJ2-1	15	TGTGCCAGCACCCTGGGGACTAGCGGCAACAATGAGCAGTTCTTC	CASTLGTSGNNEQFF
TRBV5-4	-	-	TRBJ2-1	15	TGTGCCAGCAGCCCAGAGGTCAGCTCCTACAATGAGCAGTTCTTC	CASSPEVSSYNEQFF
TRBV2	TRBD1	-	TRBJ1-2	12	TGTGCCAGCAGGGACAGGGATTATGGCTACACCTTC	CASRDRDYGYTF
TRBV10-2	TRBD2	-	TRBJ2-7	14	TGCGCCAGCAGTCTGAGCGGGAGGGCCTACGAGCAGTACTTC	CASSLSGRAYEQYF
TRBV27	-	-	TRBJ2-7	13	TGTGCCAGCAGTTTTCTCAGAACCTACGAGCAGTACTTC	CASSFLRTYEQYF
TRBV28	TRBD1	-	TRBJ2-7	16	TGTGCCAGCAGTTTAGGGTACAGGGGGCGGGCAGGGGAGCAGTACTTC	CASSLGYRGRAGEQYF